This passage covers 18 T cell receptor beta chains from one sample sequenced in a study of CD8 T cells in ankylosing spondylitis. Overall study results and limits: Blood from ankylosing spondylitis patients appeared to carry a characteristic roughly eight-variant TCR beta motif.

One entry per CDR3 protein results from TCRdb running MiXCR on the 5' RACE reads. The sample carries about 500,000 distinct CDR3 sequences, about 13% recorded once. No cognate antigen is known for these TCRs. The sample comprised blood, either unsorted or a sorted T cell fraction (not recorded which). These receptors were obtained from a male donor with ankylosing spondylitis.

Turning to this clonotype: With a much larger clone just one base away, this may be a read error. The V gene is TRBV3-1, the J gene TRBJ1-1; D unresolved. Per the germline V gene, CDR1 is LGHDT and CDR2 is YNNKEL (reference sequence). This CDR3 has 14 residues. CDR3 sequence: CSSSQVMGFAEAFF. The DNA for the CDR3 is TGTTCCAGCAGCCAAGTCATGGGCTTCGCTGAAGCTTTCTTT.

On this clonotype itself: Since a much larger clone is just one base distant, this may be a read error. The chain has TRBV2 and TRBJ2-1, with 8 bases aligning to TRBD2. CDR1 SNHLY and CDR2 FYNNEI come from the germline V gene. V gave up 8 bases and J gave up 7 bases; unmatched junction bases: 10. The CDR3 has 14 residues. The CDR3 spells CASAPRVAGNEQFF. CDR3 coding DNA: TGTGCCAGCGCTCCCAGGGTAGCGGGGAATGAGCAGTTCTTC. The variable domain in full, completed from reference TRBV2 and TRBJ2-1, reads EPEVTQTPSHQVTQMGQEVILRCVPISNHLYFYWYRQILGQKVEFLVSFYNNEISEKSEIFDDQFSVERPDGSNFTLKIRSTKLEDSAMYFCASAPRVAGNEQFFGPGTRLTVL.

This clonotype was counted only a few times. CDR3 region: CASSHRGLAGDSDTQYF. The DNA for the CDR3 is TGTGCCAGCAGCCACCGCGGACTAGCGGGGGATTCAGATACGCAGTATTTT. This chain uses TRBV7-2 with TRBJ2-3, with 13 bases aligning to TRBD2. The V gene's germline CDR1 is SGHTA and CDR2 FQGNSA. This CDR3 has 17 amino acids. V lost 5 bases and J lost 4; bases outside the gene matches: 9.

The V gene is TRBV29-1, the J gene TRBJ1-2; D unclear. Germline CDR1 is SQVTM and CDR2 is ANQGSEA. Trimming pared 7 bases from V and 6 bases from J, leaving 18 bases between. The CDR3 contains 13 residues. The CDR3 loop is CSAARRNVNGYTF. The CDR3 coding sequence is TGCAGCGCCGCAAGACGGAATGTTAATGGCTACACCTTC.

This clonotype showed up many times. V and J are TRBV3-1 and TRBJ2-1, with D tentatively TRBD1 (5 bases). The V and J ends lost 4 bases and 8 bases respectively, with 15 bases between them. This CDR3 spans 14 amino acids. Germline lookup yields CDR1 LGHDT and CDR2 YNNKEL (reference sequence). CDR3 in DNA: TGTGCCAGCAGCCGACAGACCCGTTGGGATGAGCAGTTCTTC. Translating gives CASSRQTRWDEQFF.

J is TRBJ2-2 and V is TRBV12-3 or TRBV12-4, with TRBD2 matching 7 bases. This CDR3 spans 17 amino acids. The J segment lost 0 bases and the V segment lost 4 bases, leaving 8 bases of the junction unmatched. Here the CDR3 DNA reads TGTGCCAGCAGTTCCTCGGGGAGGGCCTCGAACACCGGGGAGCTGTTTTTT. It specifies CASSSSGRASNTGELFF.

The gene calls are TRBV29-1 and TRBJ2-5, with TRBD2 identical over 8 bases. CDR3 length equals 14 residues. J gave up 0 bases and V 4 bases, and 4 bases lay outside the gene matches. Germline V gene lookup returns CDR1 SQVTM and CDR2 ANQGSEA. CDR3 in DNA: TGCAGCGTTGTTGCGGGAGGCAACCAAGAGACCCAGTACTTC. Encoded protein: CSVVAGGNQETQYF.

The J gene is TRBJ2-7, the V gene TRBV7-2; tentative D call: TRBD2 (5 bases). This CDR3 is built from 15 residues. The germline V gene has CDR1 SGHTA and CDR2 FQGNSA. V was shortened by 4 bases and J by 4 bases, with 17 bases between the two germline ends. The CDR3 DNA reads TGTGCCAGCAGCTCGTTACTAGGGTCTCGGTACGAGCAGTACTTC. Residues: CASSSLLGSRYEQYF.

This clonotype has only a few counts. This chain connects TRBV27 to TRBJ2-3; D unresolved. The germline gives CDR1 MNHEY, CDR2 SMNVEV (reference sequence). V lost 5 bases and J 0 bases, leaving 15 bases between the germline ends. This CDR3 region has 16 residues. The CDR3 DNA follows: TGTGCCAGCAGTCCCCTTTACACCGGGAGCACAGATACGCAGTATTTT. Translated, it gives CASSPLYTGSTDTQYF.

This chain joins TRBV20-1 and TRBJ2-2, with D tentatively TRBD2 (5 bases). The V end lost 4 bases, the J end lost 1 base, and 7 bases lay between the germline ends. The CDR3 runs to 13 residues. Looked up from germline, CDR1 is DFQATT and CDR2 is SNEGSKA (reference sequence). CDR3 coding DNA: TGCAGTGCTATAGAGGGGAACACCGGGGAGCTGTTTTTT. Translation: CSAIEGNTGELFF.

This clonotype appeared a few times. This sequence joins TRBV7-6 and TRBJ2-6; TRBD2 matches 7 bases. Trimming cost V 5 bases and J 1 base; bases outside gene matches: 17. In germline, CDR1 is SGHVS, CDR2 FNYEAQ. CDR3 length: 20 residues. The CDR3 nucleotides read TGTGCCAGCAGCCCCACATCGACGGGGGGAGGAGGTTCTGGGGCCAACGTCCTGACTTTC. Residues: CASSPTSTGGGGSGANVLTF.

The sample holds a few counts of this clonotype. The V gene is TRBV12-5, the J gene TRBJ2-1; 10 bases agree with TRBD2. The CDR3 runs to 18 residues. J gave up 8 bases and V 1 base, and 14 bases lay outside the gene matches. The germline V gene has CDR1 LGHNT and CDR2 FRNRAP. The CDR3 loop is CASGLAPLSGRATDEQFF. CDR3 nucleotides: TGTGCTAGTGGTTTGGCGCCTCTCAGCGGGAGGGCCACGGATGAGCAGTTCTTC.

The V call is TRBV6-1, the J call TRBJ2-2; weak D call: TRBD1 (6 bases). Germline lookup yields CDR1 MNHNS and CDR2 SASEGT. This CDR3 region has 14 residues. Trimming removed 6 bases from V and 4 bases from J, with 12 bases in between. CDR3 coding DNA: TGTGCCAGCAGACAGGGTTATGGCACCGGGGAGCTGTTTTTT. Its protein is CASRQGYGTGELFF.

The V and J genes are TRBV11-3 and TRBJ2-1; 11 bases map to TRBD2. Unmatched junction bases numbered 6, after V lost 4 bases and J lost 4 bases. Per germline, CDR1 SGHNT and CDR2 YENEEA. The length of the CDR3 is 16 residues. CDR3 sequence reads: CASSSGLAGIYNEQFF. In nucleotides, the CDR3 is TGTGCCAGCAGCTCCGGACTAGCGGGTATTTACAATGAGCAGTTCTTC.

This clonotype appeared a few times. The CDR3 protein is CSASSRRGNTEAFF. For the CDR3, the DNA is TGCAGTGCTAGCTCGCGGCGGGGGAACACTGAAGCTTTCTTT. V and J are TRBV20-1 and TRBJ1-1, with no clear D. Trimming stripped 3 bases from V and 1 base from J, with 12 bases between. CDR3 length: 14 amino acids. Germline V CDR1 and CDR2: DFQATT, SNEGSKA (reference sequence).

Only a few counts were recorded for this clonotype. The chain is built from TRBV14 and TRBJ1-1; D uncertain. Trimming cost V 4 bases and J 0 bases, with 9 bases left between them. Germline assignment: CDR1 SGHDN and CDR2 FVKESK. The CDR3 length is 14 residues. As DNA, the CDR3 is TGTGCCAGCAGCCTCTACTACGTGAACACTGAAGCTTTCTTT. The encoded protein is CASSLYYVNTEAFF.

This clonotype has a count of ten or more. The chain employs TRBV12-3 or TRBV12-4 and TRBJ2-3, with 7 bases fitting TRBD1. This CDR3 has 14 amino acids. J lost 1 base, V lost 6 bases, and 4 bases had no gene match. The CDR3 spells CASRYGTGTDTQYF. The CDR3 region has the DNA TGTGCCAGCAGATACGGGACAGGCACAGATACGCAGTATTTT.

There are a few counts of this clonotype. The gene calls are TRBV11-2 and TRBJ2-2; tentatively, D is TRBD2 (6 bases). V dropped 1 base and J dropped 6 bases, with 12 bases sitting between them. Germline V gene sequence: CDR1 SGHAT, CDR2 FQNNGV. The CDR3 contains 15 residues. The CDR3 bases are TGTGCCAGCAGCTTAGCCCCCCGGAGGGCCGGGGAGCTGTTTTTT. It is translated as CASSLAPRRAGELFF.